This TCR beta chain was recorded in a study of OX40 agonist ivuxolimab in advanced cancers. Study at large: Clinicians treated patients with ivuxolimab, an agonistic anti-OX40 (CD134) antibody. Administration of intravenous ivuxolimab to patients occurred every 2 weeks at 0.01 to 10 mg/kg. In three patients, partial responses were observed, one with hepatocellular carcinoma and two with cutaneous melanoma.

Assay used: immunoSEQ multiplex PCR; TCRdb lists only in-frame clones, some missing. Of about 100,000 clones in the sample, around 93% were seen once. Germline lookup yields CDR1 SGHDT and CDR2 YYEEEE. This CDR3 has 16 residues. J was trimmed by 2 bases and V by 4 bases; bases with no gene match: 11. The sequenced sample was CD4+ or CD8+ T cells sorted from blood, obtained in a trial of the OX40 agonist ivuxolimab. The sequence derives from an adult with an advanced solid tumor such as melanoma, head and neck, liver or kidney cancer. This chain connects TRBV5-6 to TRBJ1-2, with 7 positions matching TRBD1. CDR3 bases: TGTGCCAGCAGCCGACCTACAGGGGTAATCAACTATGGCTACACCTTC. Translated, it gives CASSRPTGVINYGYTF.